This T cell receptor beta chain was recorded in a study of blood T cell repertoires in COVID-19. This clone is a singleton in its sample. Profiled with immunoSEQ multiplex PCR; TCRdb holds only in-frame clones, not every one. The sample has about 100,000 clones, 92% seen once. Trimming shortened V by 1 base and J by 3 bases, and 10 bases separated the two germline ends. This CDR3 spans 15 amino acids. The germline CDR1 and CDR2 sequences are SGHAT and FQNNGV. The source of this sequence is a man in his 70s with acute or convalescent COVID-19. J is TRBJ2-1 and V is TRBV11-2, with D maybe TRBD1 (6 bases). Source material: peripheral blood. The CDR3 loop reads CASSLGTGSYNEQFF. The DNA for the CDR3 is TGTGCCAGCAGCTTAGGTACAGGGAGCTACAATGAGCAGTTCTTC.